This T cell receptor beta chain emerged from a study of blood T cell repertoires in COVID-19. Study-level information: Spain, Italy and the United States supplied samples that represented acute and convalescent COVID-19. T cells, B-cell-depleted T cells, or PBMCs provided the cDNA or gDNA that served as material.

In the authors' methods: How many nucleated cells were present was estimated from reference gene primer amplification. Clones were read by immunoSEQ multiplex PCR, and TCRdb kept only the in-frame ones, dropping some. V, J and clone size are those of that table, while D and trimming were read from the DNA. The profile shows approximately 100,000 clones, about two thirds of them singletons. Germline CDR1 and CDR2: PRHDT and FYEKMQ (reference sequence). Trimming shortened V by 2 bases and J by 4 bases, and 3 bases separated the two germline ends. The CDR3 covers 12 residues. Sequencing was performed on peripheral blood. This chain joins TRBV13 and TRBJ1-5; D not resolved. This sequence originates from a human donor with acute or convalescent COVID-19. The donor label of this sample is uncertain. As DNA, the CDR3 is TGTGCCAGCAGCTTACGGAATCAGCCCCAGCATTTT. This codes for CASSLRNQPQHF.